This T cell receptor (beta chain) was profiled in a study of PD-1 blockade in mismatch repair-deficient tumors. Whole-study results and caveats: Tumor-resident clones, often undetectable pretreatment in blood, expanded then contracted after pembrolizumab.

Only in-frame clones appear in the TCRdb table, and some are missing; sequencing was by immunoSEQ multiplex PCR. The table has about 51,000 clones, approximately 78% seen once. CDR3 length equals 15 residues. V was clipped by 0 bases and J by 1 base, with 10 bases between them. Germline V CDR1 and CDR2: SGDLS, YYNGEE. All patients were mismatch repair deficient, assessed by either PCR or immunohistochemistry. Three pembrolizumab responders had their TCRs sequenced. Worth noting for this clone: The antigen remains undetermined.

V usage is TRBV9 and J usage is TRBJ1-1, with D hard to call. The input for sequencing was peripheral blood, taken 4 weeks after starting pembrolizumab. The receptor comes from an adult with mismatch repair-deficient cancer. The CDR3 loop is CASSVVTAANTEAFF. CDR3 bases: TGTGCCAGCAGCGTAGTCACTGCCGCGAACACTGAAGCTTTCTTT.